This TCR beta chain was identified in a study of blood T cell repertoires in COVID-19 (dated by TCRdb to 2019 to 2021). For the study in its entirety: Samples covering the acute and convalescent phases of COVID-19 were provided by collaborators in the United States, Italy and Spain. The material from the prospective study consisted of cDNA or gDNA derived from T cells, B-cell-depleted T cells, or PBMCs. Where HLA class I and class II types were available, the types were taken from metadata supplied by the sample provider, not from assay-based typing. Deeply sampled blood TCRbeta repertoires from subjects exposed to, actively infected with, or recovered from COVID-19 were included in the dataset. Sample metadata almost always included a de-identified subject ID, COVID-19 status, age in years and sex. Samples were obtained from the ongoing ImmuneRACE study (first 160 participants) and from over 1,000 subjects provided by 6 global collaborators. The repertoires were made available in a free public database intended to serve as a resource for research on the immune response to SARS-CoV-2.

TCRbeta CDR3 regions were amplified from genomic DNA using the immunoSEQ Assay, a bias-controlled multiplex PCR. In the authors' own workflow: Within the assay, amplification of reference gene primers was used to estimate how many nucleated cells each sample contained. To quantify the absolute abundance of each unique TCRbeta CDR3 rearrangement, sequence reads were collapsed and filtered. For each sample, productive Simpson clonality was calculated as the square root of Simpson's diversity index over productive rearrangements. TCRdb limited this immuneACCESS table to in-frame rearrangements with V and J called. A share of clones is missing; checked studies link under half to unresolved V genes, and the rest is unexplained. V and J calls and clone size are those listed in that table; D and trimming were worked out from the DNA. The sample table records some 150,000 clones; approximately 90% of these occur just once. The top ten clones comprise 1.6% of the sample.

Comments on this clone: Which antigen it targets is not known. Per-nucleotide qualities are absent, and no much larger clonotype sits a single base away.

Paper-wide results and their limitations: The amount of clinical and demographic metadata varied by source and participant and was provided uncurated.

Whole blood was collected in K2EDTA tubes by collaborating institutions according to the institutions' own protocols. For TCRbeta analysis, collaborators shipped samples in one of three forms: frozen whole blood, isolated PBMCs, or DNA extracted from either of those sample types. The sequenced sample consisted of peripheral blood. This clonotype was sampled from a woman in her 50s with acute or convalescent COVID-19.

The CDR3 protein is CAWKGTLNTGELFF. The DNA sequence follows: TGTGCCTGGAAAGGGACACTGAACACCGGGGAGCTGTTTTTT. The sequence joins TRBV30 to TRBJ2-2; the best D guess is TRBD1, with 6 bases matching. Looking up the germline V gene (reference sequence) yields CDR1 GTSNPN and CDR2 SVGIG. The CDR3 numbers 14 residues from cysteine through phenylalanine. Only CDR3 DNA is held: 42 bases, read in frame from base 1. V was cut back by 4 bases and J by 1 base, leaving a gap of 10 bases between them.